Presented here are 19 T cell receptor beta chains from one specimen sequenced in a study of blood T cell repertoires in COVID-19. Profiled with immunoSEQ multiplex PCR; TCRdb holds only in-frame clones, not every one. The data hold fewer than 250,000 clones, with approximately 84% observed a single time. The sample taken for sequencing was peripheral blood. These receptors originate from a man aged 45-65 years with acute or convalescent COVID-19.

The gene calls are TRBV5-1 and TRBJ2-6; no firm D call. V was shortened by 1 base and J by 0 bases, with 8 bases between the two germline ends. The CDR3 runs to 16 residues. CDR1 is SGHRS, CDR2 YFSETQ, per germline. The CDR3 sequence is CASSLFGDSGANVLTF. CDR3 coding DNA: TGCGCCAGCAGCTTGTTCGGAGACTCTGGGGCCAACGTCCTGACTTTC.

The chain has TRBV9 and TRBJ2-7, with 7 bases aligning to TRBD1. The CDR3 has 14 residues. Germline V lookup: CDR1 SGDLS, CDR2 YYNGEE. V lost 3 bases and J lost 3; bases outside the gene matches: 6. As DNA, the CDR3 is TGTGCCAGCAGCGGACAGGGTAAACTCTACGAGCAGTACTTC. Amino acid sequence: CASSGQGKLYEQYF.

The chain couples TRBV3-1 (or the pseudogene TRBV3-2) to TRBJ2-2; D remains unclear. Germline values: CDR1 LGHDT, CDR2 YNNKEL (reference sequence). The CDR3 loop spans 12 amino acids. Trimming pared 1 base from V and 6 bases from J, leaving 3 bases between. The CDR3 DNA is TGTGCCAGCAGCCAAGGAGCCGGGGAGCTGTTTTTT. Protein product: CASSQGAGELFF.

This rearrangement joins TRBV4-1 to TRBJ2-7; D perhaps matches TRBD1 (5 bases). The V gene's germline CDR1 is MGHRA and CDR2 YSYEKL. Trimming pared 8 bases from V and 3 bases from J, leaving 17 bases between. The CDR3 is made up of 14 amino acids. The CDR3 nucleotides read TGCGCCAGCCGACTGTCGACAGAGAACTACGAGCAGTACTTC. It translates to CASRLSTENYEQYF.

The V gene is TRBV24-1, the J gene TRBJ2-1; D possibly corresponds to TRBD1 (5 bases). Germline loops: CDR1 KGHDR, CDR2 SFDVKD. Trimming cost V 3 bases and J 1 base, with 12 bases left between them. The CDR3 contains 16 residues. For the CDR3, the DNA is TGTGCCACCAGTGATGGAGACAGTAGGTCCTACAATGAGCAGTTCTTC. Protein: CATSDGDSRSYNEQFF.

The CDR3 nucleotides read TGTGCCAGCAGCCCCCAAGGGGATGGCACTGAAGCTTTCTTT. Protein sequence: CASSPQGDGTEAFF. The chain joins TRBV6-6 to TRBJ1-1; possibly TRBD1 for D (5 bases). V was cut by 6 bases and J by 4 bases, with 15 bases left in between. The germline gives CDR1 MNHNY, CDR2 SVGAGI (reference sequence). The CDR3 length is 14 residues.

The gene calls are TRBV5-4 and TRBJ1-1, with a possible D match to TRBD1 (5 bases). The germline V gene has CDR1 SGHNT and CDR2 YYREEE (reference sequence). This CDR3 comprises 14 residues. With 4 bases removed from V and 0 bases from J, the gap between germline ends came to 10 bases. CDR3 sequence (DNA): TGTGCCAGCAGCCGGCTGGACATGAACACTGAAGCTTTCTTT. Its translation is CASSRLDMNTEAFF.

For the CDR3, the DNA is TGTGCCAGCAGTAGAGCCGGGGTGAACACTGAAGCTTTCTTT. Residues: CASSRAGVNTEAFF. This sequence joins TRBV5-5 and TRBJ1-1; D is ambiguous. Per the germline V gene, CDR1 is SGHKS and CDR2 is YYEKEE (reference sequence). V lost 5 bases and J 0 bases, leaving 11 bases between the germline ends. The CDR3 extends over 14 amino acids.

J is TRBJ2-2 and V is TRBV7-2; D gene unclear. CDR1 and CDR2 (germline): SGHTA, FQGNSA. V was cut by 3 bases and J by 9 bases, with 8 bases left in between. The CDR3 totals 12 residues. DNA of the CDR3: TGTGCCAGCAGCTTGGGCTCTCGGGAGCTGTTTTTT. Residues: CASSLGSRELFF. Filled out from reference TRBV7-2 and TRBJ2-2, the complete variable domain reads GAGVSQSPSNKVTEKGKDVELRCDPISGHTALYWYRQSLGQGLEFLIYFQGNSAPDKSGLPSDRFSAERTGGSVSTLTIQRTQQEDSAVYLCASSLGSRELFFGEGSRLTVL.

The chain uses TRBV19 and TRBJ1-5, with TRBD1 matching over 7 bases. The CDR3 contains 18 residues. V gave up 4 bases and J gave up 4 bases; unmatched junction bases: 16. Germline assignment: CDR1 LNHDA and CDR2 SQIVND (reference sequence). The CDR3 reads CASSTRQGEGEKNQPQHF. The CDR3 DNA reads TGTGCCAGTAGTACGAGACAGGGTGAAGGGGAGAAGAATCAGCCCCAGCATTTT.

This clone has more than one count but fewer than ten. CDR3 sequence reads: CASSPRPEWRRTEAFF. The CDR3 nucleotides are TGTGCCAGCAGCCCACGCCCTGAATGGCGGCGGACTGAAGCTTTCTTT. The rearrangement links TRBV3-1 (or the pseudogene TRBV3-2) to TRBJ1-1; no definite D call. Trimming stripped 4 bases from V and 5 bases from J, with 20 bases between. Germline assignment: CDR1 LGHDT and CDR2 YNNKEL (reference sequence). This CDR3 is built from 16 residues.

This clone appeared a single time. The chain joins TRBV19 to TRBJ2-1; the match to TRBD2 covers 9 bases. Trimming took 8 bases from V and 6 from J; bases not matched to a gene: 8. The CDR3 contains 14 residues. Germline CDR1 and CDR2: LNHDA and SQIVND (reference sequence). The CDR3 nucleotides are TGTGCCAGTCGATTGGTAGCGGGGGTCAATGAGCAGTTCTTC. It translates to CASRLVAGVNEQFF. Full variable domain (rest looked up from reference TRBV19 and TRBJ2-1): DGGITQSPKYLFRKEGQNVTLSCEQNLNHDAMYWYRQDPGQGLRLIYYSQIVNDFQKGDIAEGYSVSREKKESFPLTVTSAQKNPTAFYLCASRLVAGVNEQFFGPGTRLTVL.

This chain uses TRBV11-3 with TRBJ2-3; D is ambiguous. Trimming removed 2 bases at V and 4 bases at J, with 7 bases between. The CDR3 spans 13 residues. Germline-derived CDR1 and CDR2 are SGHNT and YENEEA. This chain's CDR3 is CASSLSEADTQYF. The CDR3 nucleotides read TGTGCCAGCAGCTTATCAGAGGCAGATACGCAGTATTTT.

This CDR3 reads CASSPMSGGADQPQHF. DNA for the CDR3: TGTGCCAGCTCACCGATGTCTGGGGGCGCGGATCAGCCCCAGCATTTT. The chain employs TRBV18 and TRBJ1-5; maybe TRBD1 (6 bases). The V and J ends lost 3 bases and 5 bases respectively, with 17 bases between them. CDR1 is KGHSH, CDR2 LQKENI, per germline. There are 16 residues in the CDR3.

The chain combines TRBV19 with TRBJ2-7; D is uncertain. In germline, CDR1 is LNHDA, CDR2 SQIVND (reference sequence). V lost 4 bases and J lost 5, with 18 bases in between. The CDR3 length is 15 residues. CDR3 amino acids: CASSRVQTLPNEQYF. CDR3 nucleotides: TGTGCCAGTAGTAGAGTACAGACCCTACCTAACGAGCAGTACTTC.

The CDR3, as DNA: TGTGCCAGCAGTTACTCCGGGACTAGCGGGGGGTTTGAGCAGTTCTTC. It translates to CASSYSGTSGGFEQFF. The genes are TRBV6-5 and TRBJ2-1; TRBD2 agrees at 15 bases. V dropped 0 bases and J dropped 9; count of bases not matched to a gene: 3. This CDR3 region has 16 residues. The germline CDR1 and CDR2 sequences are MNHEY and SVGAGI.

The chain has TRBV10-3 and TRBJ2-2; weak D call: TRBD1 (6 bases). V was trimmed by 3 bases and J by 2 bases, leaving 13 bases between them. CDR1 ENHRY and CDR2 SYGVKD come from the germline V gene. This CDR3 is 16 amino acids long. The CDR3 sequence: CAISDLTGLNTGELFF. CDR3 in DNA: TGTGCCATCAGTGATTTAACAGGGTTAAACACCGGGGAGCTGTTTTTT.

This sequence joins TRBV7-2 and TRBJ2-7; 15 bases agree with TRBD2. The CDR3 length is 18 residues. Germline V gives CDR1 SGHTA, CDR2 FQGNSA. The J segment lost 1 base and the V segment lost 2 bases, leaving 6 bases of the junction unmatched. The CDR3 reads CASSLRGTSGRRSYEQYF. DNA for the CDR3: TGTGCCAGCAGCTTAAGGGGGACTAGCGGGAGGAGGTCCTACGAGCAGTACTTC.

Comments on this clone: A read error may produce the germline difference seen at one junction end. The chain links TRBV5-8 to TRBJ2-5; D not certain. The CDR3 contains 13 residues. Germline CDR1 SGHTS, CDR2 YDEGEE. The CDR3 reads CASSAAYQETQYF. The CDR3, as DNA: TGTGCCAGCAGCGCGGCCTACCAGGAGACCCAGTACTTC.